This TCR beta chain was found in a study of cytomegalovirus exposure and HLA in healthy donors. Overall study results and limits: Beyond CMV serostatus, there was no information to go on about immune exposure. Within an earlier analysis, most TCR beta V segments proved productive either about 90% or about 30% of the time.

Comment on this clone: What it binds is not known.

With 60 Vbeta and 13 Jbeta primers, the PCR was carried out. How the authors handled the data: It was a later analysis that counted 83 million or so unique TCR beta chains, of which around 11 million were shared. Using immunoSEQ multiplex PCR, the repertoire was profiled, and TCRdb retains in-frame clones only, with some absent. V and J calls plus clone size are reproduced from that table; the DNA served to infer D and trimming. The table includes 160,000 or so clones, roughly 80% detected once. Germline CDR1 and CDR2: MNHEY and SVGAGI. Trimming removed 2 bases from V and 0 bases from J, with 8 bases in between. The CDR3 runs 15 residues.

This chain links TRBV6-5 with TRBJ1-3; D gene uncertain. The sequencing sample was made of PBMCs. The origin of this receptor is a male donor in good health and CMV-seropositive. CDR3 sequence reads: CASSYAGYSGNTIYF. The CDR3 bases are TGTGCCAGCAGTTACGCCGGGTACTCTGGAAACACCATATATTTT.